This T cell receptor (beta chain) was retrieved from a study of T cells in localized non-small cell lung cancer. Whole-study results and caveats: Multi-region tumor sequencing was not done, so intratumor heterogeneity could not be excluded. Clonality of T cells reached its maximum in uninvolved adjacent lung, surpassing tumor. A median approximately 61 of the top 100 tumor clones appeared in adjacent lung. Longer overall survival was seen with higher T cell density measured in blood.

Sequenced by immunoSEQ multiplex PCR; TCRdb stores in-frame clones only, minus some. Of 10,000 to 13,000 clones detected, over 65% appear once; the ten largest clones hold about 31%. From germline, CDR1 is SGHTA and CDR2 FQGNSA. The V gene lost 11 bases and the J gene lost 7 bases, with 14 bases spanning the gap. The CDR3 is 11 amino acids. Turning to this clone: Its target is unknown.

The TCR originated in a male donor at least 60 years old with stage I lung adenocarcinoma. V and J are TRBV7-2 and TRBJ1-1; no firm D call. This specimen was peripheral blood, taken before any cancer treatment. The CDR3 sequence: CALFKRHEAFF. The CDR3 bases are TGTGCCTTGTTCAAGCGTCATGAAGCTTTCTTT.